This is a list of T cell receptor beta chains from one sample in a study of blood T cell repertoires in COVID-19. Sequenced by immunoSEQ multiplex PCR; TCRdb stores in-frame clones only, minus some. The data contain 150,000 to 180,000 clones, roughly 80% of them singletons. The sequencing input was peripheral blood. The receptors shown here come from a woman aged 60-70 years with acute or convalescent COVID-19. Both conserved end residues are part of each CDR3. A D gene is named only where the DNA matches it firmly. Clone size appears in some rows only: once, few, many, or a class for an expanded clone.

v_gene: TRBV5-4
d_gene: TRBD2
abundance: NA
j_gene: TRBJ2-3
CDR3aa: CASSLSSGGARDTQYF
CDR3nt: TGTGCCAGCAGCTTGTCTAGCGGGGGGGCCAGGGATACGCAGTATTTT

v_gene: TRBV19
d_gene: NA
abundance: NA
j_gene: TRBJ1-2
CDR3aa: CASSIRGGVRGTF
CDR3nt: TGTGCCAGTAGTATACGCGGTGGCGTAAGGGGCACCTTC

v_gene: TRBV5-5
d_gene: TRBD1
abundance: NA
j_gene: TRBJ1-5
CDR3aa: CASSLGTGLNQPQHF
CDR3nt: TGTGCCAGCAGCTTGGGGACAGGGCTTAATCAGCCCCAGCATTTT

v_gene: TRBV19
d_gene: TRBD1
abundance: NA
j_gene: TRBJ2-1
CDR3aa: CASSIAPGQGRNEQFF
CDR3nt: TGTGCCAGTAGTATAGCTCCGGGACAGGGGCGGAATGAGCAGTTCTTC

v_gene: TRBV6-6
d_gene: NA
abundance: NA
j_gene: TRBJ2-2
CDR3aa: CASSSQSGELFF
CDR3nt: TGTGCCAGCAGTTCCCAGTCCGGGGAGCTGTTTTTT

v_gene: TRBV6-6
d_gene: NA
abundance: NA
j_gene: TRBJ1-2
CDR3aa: CASSYLQGRANYGYTF
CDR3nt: TGTGCCAGCAGTTACCTACAGGGTAGGGCCAACTATGGCTACACCTTC

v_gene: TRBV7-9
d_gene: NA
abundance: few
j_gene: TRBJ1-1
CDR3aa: CASSLVEGLSEAFF
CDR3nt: TGTGCCAGCAGCTTAGTAGAGGGTCTCTCTGAAGCTTTCTTT

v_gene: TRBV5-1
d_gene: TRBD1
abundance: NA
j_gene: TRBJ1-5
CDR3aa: CASSPGQGAIQPQHF
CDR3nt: TGCGCCAGCAGTCCTGGACAGGGGGCTATTCAGCCCCAGCATTTT

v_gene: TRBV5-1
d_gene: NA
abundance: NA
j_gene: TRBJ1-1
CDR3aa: CASSPRGNTEAFF
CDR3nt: TGCGCCAGCAGCCCCAGGGGGAACACTGAAGCTTTCTTT

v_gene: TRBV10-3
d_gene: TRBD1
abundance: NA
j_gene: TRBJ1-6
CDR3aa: CAISESASGGLNSPLHF
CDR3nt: TGTGCCATCAGTGAGTCGGCTTCAGGGGGCCTAAATTCACCCCTCCACTTT

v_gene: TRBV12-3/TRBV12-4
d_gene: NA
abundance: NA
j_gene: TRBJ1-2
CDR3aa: CASSFGGGEGYTF
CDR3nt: TGTGCCAGCAGTTTTGGGGGAGGGGAAGGCTACACCTTC

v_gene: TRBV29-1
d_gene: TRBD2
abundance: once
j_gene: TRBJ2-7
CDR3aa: CSVLERGARPEQYF
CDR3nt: TGCAGCGTCCTCGAGCGGGGGGCACGTCCCGAGCAGTACTTC

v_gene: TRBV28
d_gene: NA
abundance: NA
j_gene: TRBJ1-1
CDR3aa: CASGDGGKYTEAFF
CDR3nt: TGTGCCAGCGGGGATGGGGGGAAGTACACTGAAGCTTTCTTT

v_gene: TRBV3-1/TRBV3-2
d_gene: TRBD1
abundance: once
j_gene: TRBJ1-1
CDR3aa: CASSYRQGSSGAFF
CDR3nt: TGTGCCAGCAGCTACAGACAGGGAAGTAGCGGAGCTTTCTTT

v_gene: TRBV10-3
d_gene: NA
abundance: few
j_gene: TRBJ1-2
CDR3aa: CAISAIRANYGYTF
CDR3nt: TGTGCCATCAGTGCGATTCGAGCTAACTATGGCTACACCTTC

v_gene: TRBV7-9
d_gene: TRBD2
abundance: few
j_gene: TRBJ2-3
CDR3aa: CASSRETSGGPTDTQYF
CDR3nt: TGTGCCAGCAGCAGAGAGACTAGCGGGGGGCCTACAGATACGCAGTATTTT

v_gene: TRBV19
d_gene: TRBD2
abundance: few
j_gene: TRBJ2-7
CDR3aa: CASTSGLPNEQYF
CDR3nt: TGTGCCAGCACCTCGGGACTACCAAACGAGCAGTACTTC

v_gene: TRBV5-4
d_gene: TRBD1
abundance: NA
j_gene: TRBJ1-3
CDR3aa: CASSSDPRGQGLNTIYF
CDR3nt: TGTGCCAGCAGCTCCGATCCTAGGGGACAGGGATTGAACACCATATATTTT

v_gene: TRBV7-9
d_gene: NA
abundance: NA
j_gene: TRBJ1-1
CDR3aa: CASSYSATRAEAFF
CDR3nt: TGTGCCAGCAGCTATTCCGCCACTAGGGCTGAAGCTTTCTTT

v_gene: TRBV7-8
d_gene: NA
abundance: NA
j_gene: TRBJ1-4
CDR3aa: CASSPGEGGRIGKLFF
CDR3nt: TGTGCCAGCAGCCCGGGAGAGGGAGGGAGGATAGGAAAACTGTTTTTT